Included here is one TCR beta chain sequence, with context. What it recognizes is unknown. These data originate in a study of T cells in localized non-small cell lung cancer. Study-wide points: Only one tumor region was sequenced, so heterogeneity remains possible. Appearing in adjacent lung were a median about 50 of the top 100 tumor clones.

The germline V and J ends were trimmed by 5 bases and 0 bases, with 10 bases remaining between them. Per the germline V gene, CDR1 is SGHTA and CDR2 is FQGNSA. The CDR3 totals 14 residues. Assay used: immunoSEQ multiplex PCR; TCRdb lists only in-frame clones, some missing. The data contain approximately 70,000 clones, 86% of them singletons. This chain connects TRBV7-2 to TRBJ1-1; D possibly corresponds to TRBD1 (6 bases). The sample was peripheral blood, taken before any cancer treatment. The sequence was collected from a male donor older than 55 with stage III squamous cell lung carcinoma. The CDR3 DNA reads TGTGCCAGCAGCCCTGGACAGATGAACACTGAAGCTTTCTTT. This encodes CASSPGQMNTEAFF.